The clone carrying this T cell receptor (beta chain) was detected a few times. Antigen unknown. CDR1 is SGHRS, CDR2 YFSETQ, per germline. This CDR3 has 11 residues. V dropped 1 base and J dropped 12 bases, with 11 bases sitting between them. The data were obtained in a study of cytomegalovirus exposure and HLA in healthy donors. The method was immunoSEQ multiplex PCR; TCRdb's version includes in-frame clones alone and lacks a portion of them. The sample holds about 50,000 clones, 88% seen once. Findings of the study overall: Associated with cytomegalovirus, according to the listing, were some 150 TCR beta chains.

This receptor was obtained from a woman aged 25-40 years in good health and CMV-seronegative. This chain joins TRBV5-1 and TRBJ2-7, with D perhaps matching TRBD2 (6 bases). Material for sequencing was PBMCs. The CDR3 is CASSLLGRPYF. As DNA, the CDR3 is TGCGCCAGCAGCTTGTTAGGGAGGCCGTACTTC.